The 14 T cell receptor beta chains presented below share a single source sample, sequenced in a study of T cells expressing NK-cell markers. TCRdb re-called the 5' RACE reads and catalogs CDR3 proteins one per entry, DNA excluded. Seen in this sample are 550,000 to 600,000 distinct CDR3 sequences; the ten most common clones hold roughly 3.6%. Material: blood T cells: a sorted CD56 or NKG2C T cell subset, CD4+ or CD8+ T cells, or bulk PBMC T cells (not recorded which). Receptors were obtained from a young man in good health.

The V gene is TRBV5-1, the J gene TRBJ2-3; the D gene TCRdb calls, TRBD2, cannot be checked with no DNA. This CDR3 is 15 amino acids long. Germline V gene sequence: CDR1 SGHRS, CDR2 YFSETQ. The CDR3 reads CASRAEPSSTDTQYF. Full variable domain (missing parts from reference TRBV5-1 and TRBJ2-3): KAGVTQTPRYLIKTRGQQVTLSCSPISGHRSVSWYQQTPGQGLQFLFEYFSETQRNKGNFPGRFSGRQFSNSRSEMNVSTLELGDSALYLCASRAEPSSTDTQYFGPGTRLTVL.

The CDR3 loop is CSVAGKTNEETQYF. The chain couples TRBV29-1 to TRBJ2-5; TCRdb outputs TRBD1, but without DNA this stays unchecked. CDR3 size: 14 residues. Germline-derived CDR1 and CDR2 are SQVTM and ANQGSEA.

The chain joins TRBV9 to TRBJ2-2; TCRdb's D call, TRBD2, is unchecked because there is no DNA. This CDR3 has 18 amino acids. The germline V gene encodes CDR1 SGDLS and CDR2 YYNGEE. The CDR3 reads CASSVVATSGLNGGELFF.

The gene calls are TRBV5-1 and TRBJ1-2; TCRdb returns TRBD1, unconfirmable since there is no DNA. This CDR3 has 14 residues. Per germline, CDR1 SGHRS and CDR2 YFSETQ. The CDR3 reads CASSADRATGGYTF.

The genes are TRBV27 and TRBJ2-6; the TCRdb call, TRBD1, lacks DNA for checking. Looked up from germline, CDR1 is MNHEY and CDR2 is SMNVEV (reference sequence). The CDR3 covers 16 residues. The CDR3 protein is CASSPPTGHGANVLTF.

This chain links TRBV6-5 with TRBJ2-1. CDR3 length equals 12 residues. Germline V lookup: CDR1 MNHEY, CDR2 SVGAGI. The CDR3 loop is CASGNNYNEQFF.

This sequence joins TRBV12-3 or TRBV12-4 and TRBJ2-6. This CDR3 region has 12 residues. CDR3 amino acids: CASSFGANVLTF.

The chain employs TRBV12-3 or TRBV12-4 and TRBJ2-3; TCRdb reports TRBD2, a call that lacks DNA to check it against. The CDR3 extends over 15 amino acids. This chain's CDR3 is CASSSSGGRGDTQYF.

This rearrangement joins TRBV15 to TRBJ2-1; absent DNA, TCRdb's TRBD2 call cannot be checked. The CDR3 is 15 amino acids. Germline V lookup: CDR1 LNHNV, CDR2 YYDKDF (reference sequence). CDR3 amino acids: CAIADSAGPYNEQFF.

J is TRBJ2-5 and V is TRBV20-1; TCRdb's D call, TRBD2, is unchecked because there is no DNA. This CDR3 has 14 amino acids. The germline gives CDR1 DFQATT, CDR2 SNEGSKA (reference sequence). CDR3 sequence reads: CSAGGGRGGETQYF.

CDR3 region: CASSRPGQGANTEAFF. This chain uses TRBV12-3 or TRBV12-4 with TRBJ1-1; TCRdb gives TRBD1 as the D gene, but with no DNA this cannot be confirmed. CDR3 length: 16 residues.

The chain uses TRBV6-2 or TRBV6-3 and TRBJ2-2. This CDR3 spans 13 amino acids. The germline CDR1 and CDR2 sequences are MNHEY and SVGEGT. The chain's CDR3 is CASTPSGTGELFF.

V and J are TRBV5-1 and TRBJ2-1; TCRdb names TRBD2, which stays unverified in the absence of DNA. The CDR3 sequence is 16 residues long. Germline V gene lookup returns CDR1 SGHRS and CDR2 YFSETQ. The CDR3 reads CASSLAPSGDYNEQFF.

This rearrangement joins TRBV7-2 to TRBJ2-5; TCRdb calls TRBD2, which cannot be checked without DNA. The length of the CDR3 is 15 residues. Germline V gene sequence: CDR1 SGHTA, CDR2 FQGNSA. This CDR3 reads CASSLQREIGETQYF. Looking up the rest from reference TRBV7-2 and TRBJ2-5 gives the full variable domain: GAGVSQSPSNKVTEKGKDVELRCDPISGHTALYWYRQSLGQGLEFLIYFQGNSAPDKSGLPSDRFSAERTGGSVSTLTIQRTQQEDSAVYLCASSLQREIGETQYFGPGTRLLVL.